This T cell receptor beta chain was documented in a study of cytomegalovirus exposure and HLA in healthy donors. On the study more broadly: As an earlier analysis found, around 170 million T cells yielded 90 million to 140 million unique TCR beta sequences.

Study results and limitations: Among donors in an Asian-associated ancestry cluster, a later analysis reportedly found fewer N-insertions than the approximately 700-donor mean.

From germline, CDR1 is SQVTM and CDR2 ANQGSEA. This CDR3 spans 13 amino acids. Trimming left V 2 bases short and J 6 bases short, with 14 bases between. PCR primers comprised 60 Vbeta and 13 Jbeta primers. Clones were sequenced by immunoSEQ multiplex PCR, and TCRdb holds only the in-frame ones, with some missing. Counted here are about 150,000 clones, roughly 82% occurring once; the ten biggest clones make up approximately 6.3%. As regards this clone: Antigen specificity is unknown.

This chain links TRBV29-1 with TRBJ2-7, with a possible D match to TRBD1 (6 bases). What was sequenced was PBMCs. The receptor was isolated from a woman in her fifties or sixties in good health and CMV-seropositive. Here the CDR3 reads CSVEWPGVGEQYF. The CDR3 DNA follows: TGCAGCGTTGAATGGCCAGGGGTTGGCGAGCAGTACTTC.